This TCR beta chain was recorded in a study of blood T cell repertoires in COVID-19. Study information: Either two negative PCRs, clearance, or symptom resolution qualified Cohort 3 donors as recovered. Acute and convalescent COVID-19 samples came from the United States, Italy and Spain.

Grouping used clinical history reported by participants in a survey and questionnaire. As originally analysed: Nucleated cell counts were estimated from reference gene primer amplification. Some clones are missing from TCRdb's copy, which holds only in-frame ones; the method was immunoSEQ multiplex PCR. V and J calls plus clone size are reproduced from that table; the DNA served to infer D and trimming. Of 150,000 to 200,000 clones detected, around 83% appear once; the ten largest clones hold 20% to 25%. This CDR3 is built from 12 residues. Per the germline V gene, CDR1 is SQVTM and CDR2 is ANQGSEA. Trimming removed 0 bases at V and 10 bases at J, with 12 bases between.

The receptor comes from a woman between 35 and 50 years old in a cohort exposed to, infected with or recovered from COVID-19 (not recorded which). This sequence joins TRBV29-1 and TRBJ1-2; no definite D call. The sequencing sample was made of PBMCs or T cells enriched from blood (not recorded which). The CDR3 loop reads CSVEESRHPYTF. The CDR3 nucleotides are TGCAGCGTTGAAGAATCGAGGCATCCCTACACCTTC.